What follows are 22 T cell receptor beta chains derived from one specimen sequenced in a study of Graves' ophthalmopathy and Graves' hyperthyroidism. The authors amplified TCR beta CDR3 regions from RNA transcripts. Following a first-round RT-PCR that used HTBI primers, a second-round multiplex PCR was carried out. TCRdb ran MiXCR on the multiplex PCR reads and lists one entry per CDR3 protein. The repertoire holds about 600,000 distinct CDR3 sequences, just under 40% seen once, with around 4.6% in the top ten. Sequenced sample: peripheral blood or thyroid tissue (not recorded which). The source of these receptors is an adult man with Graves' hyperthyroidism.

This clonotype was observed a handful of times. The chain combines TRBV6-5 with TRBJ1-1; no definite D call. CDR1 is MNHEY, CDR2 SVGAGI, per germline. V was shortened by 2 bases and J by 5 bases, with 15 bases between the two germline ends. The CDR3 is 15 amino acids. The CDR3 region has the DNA TGTGCCAGCAGTTACAGGAACGTGGCGGGGACTGAAGCTTTCTTT. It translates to CASSYRNVAGTEAFF.

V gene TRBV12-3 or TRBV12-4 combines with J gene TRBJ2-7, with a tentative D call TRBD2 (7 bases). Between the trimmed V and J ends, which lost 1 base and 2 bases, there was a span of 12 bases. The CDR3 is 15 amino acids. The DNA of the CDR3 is TGTGCCAGCAGTTTAGAGAGCGGGACAACCTACGAGCAGTACTTC. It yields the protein CASSLESGTTYEQYF.

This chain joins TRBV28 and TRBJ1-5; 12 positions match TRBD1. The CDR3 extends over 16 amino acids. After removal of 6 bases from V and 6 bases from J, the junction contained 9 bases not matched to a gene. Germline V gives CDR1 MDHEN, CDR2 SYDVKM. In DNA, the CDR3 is TGTGCCAGCAGCCCCCGGGACAGGGGGCGCAGTCAGCCCCAGCATTTT. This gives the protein CASSPRDRGRSQPQHF.

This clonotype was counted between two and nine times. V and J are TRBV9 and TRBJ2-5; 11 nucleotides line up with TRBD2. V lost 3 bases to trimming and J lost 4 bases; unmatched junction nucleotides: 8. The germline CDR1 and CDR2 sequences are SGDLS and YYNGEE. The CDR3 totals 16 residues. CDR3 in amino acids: CASSATTSGNGETQYF. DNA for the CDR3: TGTGCCAGCAGCGCAACGACTAGCGGGAATGGAGAGACCCAGTACTTC.

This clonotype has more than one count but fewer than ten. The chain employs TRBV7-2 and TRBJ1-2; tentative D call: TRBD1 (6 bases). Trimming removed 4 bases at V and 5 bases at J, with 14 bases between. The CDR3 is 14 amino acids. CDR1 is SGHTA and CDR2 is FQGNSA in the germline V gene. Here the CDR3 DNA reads TGTGCCAGCAGCTCTCTGACAGGAATTTATGGCTACACCTTC. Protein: CASSSLTGIYGYTF.

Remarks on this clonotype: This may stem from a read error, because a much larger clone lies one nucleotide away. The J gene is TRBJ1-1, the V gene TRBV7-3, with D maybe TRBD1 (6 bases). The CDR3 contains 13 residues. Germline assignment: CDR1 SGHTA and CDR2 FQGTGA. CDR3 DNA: TGTGCCAGCAGCCCGATGTGGGACACTGAAGCTTCCTTT. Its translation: CASSPMWDTEASF. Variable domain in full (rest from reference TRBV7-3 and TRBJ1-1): GAGVSQTPSNKVTEKGKYVELRCDPISGHTALYWYRQSLGQGPEFLIYFQGTGAADDSGLPNDRFFAVRPEGSVSTLKIQRTERGDSAVYLCASSPMWDTEASFGQGTRLTVV.

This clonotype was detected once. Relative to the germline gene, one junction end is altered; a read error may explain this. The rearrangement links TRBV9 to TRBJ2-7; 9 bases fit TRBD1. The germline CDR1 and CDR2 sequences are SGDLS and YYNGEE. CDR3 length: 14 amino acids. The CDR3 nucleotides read TGCGCCAGCAGCAAACGGACAGGGGTCGACGAGCAGTACTTC. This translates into CASSKRTGVDEQYF.

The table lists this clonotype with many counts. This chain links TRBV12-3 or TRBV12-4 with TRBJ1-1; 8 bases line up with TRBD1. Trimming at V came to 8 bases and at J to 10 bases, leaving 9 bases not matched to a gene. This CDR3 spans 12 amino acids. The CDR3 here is CASVARQGRAFF. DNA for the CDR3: TGTGCCAGCGTGGCCCGACAGGGGCGAGCTTTCTTT.

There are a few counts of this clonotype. CDR3 nucleotides: TGTGCCAGCAGCGTAGAACAGGGAGGTGAGCAGTTCTTC. It encodes CASSVEQGGEQFF. The V and J genes are TRBV9 and TRBJ2-1, with D perhaps given as TRBD1 or TRBD2 (6 bases each). Per the germline V gene, CDR1 is SGDLS and CDR2 is YYNGEE. V was clipped by 0 bases and J by 9 bases, with 10 bases between them. This CDR3 is built from 13 residues.

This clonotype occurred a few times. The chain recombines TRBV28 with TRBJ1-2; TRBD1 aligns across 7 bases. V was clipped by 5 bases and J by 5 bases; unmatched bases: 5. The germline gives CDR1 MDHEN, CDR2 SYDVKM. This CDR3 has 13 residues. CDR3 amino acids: CASSDDREYGYTF. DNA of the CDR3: TGTGCCAGCAGTGATGACAGGGAGTATGGCTACACCTTC.

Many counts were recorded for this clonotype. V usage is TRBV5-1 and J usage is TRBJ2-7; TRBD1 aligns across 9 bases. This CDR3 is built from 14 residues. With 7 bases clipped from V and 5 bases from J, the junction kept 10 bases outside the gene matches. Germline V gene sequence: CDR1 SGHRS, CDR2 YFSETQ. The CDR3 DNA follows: TGCGCCAGCGGAACCACTGGGACAGGGAACGAGCAGTACTTC. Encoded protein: CASGTTGTGNEQYF.

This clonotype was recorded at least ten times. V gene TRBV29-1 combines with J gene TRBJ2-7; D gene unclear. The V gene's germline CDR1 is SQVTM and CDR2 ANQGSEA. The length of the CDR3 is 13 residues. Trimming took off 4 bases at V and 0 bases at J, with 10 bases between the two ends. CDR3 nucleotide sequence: TGCAGCGTTGGGGTCGGGCCCTCCTACGAGCAGTACTTC. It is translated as CSVGVGPSYEQYF.

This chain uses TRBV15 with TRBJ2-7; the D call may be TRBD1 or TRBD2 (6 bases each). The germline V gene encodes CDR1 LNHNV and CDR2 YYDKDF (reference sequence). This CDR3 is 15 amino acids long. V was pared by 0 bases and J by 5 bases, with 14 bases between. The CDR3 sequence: CATSRDKGGNNEQYF. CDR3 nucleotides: TGTGCCACCAGCAGAGATAAGGGGGGTAACAACGAGCAGTACTTC.

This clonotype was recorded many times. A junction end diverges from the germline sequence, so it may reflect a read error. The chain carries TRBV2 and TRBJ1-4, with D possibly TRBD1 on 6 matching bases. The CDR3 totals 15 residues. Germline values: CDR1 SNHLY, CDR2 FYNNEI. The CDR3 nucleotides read TGTACCAGCAGTGAAGTGGGGGGGGCGTTGGGAAAACTGTTTTTT. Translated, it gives CTSSEVGGALGKLFF. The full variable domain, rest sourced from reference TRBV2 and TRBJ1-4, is EPEVTQTPSHQVTQMGQEVILRCVPISNHLYFYWYRQILGQKVEFLVSFYNNEISEKSEIFDDQFSVERPDGSNFTLKIRSTKLEDSAMYFCTSSEVGGALGKLFFGSGTQLSVL.

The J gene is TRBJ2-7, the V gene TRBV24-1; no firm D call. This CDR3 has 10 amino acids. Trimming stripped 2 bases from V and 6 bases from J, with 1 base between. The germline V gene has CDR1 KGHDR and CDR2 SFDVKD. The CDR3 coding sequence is TGTGCCACCAGTGATTCCGAGCAGTACTTC. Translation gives CATSDSEQYF.

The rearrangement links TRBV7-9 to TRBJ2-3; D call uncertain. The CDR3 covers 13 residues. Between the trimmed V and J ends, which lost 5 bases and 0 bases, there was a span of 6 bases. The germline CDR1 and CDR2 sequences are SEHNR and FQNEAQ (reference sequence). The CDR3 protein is CASSNPSTDTQYF. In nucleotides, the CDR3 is TGTGCCAGCAGCAATCCTAGCACAGATACGCAGTATTTT.

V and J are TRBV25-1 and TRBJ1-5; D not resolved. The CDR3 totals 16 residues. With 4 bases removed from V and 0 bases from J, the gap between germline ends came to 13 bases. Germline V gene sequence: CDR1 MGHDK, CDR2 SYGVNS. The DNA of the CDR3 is TGTGCCAGCAGTGCTAGTCGGGGATATAGCAATCAGCCCCAGCATTTT. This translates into CASSASRGYSNQPQHF.

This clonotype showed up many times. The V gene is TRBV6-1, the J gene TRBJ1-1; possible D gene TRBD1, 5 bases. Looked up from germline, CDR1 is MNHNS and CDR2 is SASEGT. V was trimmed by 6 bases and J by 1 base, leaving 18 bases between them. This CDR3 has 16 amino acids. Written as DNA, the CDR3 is TGTGCCAGCAGATTACGCCGAGGGGAGGGGAACACTGAAGCTTTCTTT. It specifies CASRLRRGEGNTEAFF.

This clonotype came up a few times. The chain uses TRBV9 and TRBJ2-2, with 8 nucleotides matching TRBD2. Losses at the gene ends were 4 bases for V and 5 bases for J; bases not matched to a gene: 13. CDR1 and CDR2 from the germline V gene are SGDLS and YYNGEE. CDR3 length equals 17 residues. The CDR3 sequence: CASSQGTGLALTGELFF. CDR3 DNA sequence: TGTGCCAGCAGCCAAGGAACCGGACTAGCTTTAACCGGGGAGCTGTTTTTT.

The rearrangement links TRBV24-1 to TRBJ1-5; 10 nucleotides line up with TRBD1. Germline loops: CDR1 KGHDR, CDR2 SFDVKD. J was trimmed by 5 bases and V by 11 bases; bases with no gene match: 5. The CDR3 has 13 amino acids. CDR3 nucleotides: TGTGCCATACAGGACAGGGGGGATCAGCCCCAGCATTTT. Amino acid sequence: CAIQDRGDQPQHF.

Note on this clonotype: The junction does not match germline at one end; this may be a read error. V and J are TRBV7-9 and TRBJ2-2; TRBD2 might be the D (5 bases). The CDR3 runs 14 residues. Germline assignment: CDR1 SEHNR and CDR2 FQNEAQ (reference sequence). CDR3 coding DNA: TGTGCCAGCAGCTTAGATAGGAACACCGGGGAGCTGGTTTTT. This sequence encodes CASSLDRNTGELVF. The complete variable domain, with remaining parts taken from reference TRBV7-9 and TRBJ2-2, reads DTGVSQNPRHKITKRGQNVTFRCDPISEHNRLYWYRQTLGQGPEFLTYFQNEAQLEKSRLLSDRFSAERPKGSFSTLEIQRTEQGDSAMYLCASSLDRNTGELVFGEGSRLTVL.

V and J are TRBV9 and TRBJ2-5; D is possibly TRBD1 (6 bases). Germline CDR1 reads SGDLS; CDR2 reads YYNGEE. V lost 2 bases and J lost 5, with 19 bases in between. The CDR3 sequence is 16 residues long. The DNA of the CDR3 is TGTGCCAGCAGCGTGACAGGAGCGGCATCTGGGGAGACCCAGTACTTC. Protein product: CASSVTGAASGETQYF.